The T cell receptor beta chain described here comes from a study of T cells after yellow fever vaccination. Study details: Any fraction with a low cell number was prepared using SMART-Seq v4 Ultra Low Input.

This clonotype was counted ten times or more. The target antigen is unknown. Germline CDR1 reads SGHTA; CDR2 reads FQGTGA. The CDR3 consists of 17 residues. V shed 0 bases and J shed 3 bases, with 17 bases lying between them. Via MiXCR, TCRdb re-called the 5' RACE reads, giving one row per CDR3 protein. The sample shows 150,000 or so distinct CDR3 sequences, 9.3% of them seen only once. General study findings and limits: Reappearing after the booster were most of the clones from primary vaccination (96% CD4, 88% CD8).

This clonotype was sampled from a man aged 18 to 30 who received the YFV17D yellow fever vaccine. The chain is built from TRBV7-3 and TRBJ1-1; no clear D. The specimen comprised CD8+ T cells sorted from PBMCs, sampled 45 days after the yellow fever booster vaccination. The CDR3 nucleotides are TGTGCCAGCAGCTTAACTCCCGCCAGGCTACAGCACACTGAAGCTTTCTTT. Translation gives CASSLTPARLQHTEAFF. Using reference TRBV7-3 and TRBJ1-1 for the parts outside the CDR3, the full variable domain is GAGVSQTPSNKVTEKGKYVELRCDPISGHTALYWYRQSLGQGPEFLIYFQGTGAADDSGLPNDRFFAVRPEGSVSTLKIQRTERGDSAVYLCASSLTPARLQHTEAFFGQGTRLTVV.